This entry lists 26 T cell receptor beta chains sequenced from one sample in a study of blood T cells in healthy people across ages. Primers used in a second PCR of roughly 6 to 11 cycles were a sample-barcoded 5' primer and a J-beta primer mix. MiXCR, run by TCRdb on the 5' RACE reads, gives a single entry per CDR3 protein. The table lists about 1.8 million distinct CDR3 sequences, 49% of them singletons. The sample consisted of blood. The receptor source for this set is a woman aged 40 to 55 in good health.

This clonotype was recorded a few times. The J gene is TRBJ1-2, the V gene TRBV29-1; D call uncertain. This CDR3 has 10 residues. V gave up 6 bases and J gave up 8 bases, with 10 bases separating them. Looked up from germline, CDR1 is SQVTM and CDR2 is ANQGSEA. CDR3 sequence (DNA): TGCAGCGTGGTAATGGAGGGCTACACCTTC. It is translated as CSVVMEGYTF.

This sequence joins TRBV20-1 and TRBJ2-3, with D perhaps being TRBD1 or TRBD2 (5 bases each). Looked up from germline, CDR1 is DFQATT and CDR2 is SNEGSKA (reference sequence). Deletions cut 0 bases from V and 3 bases from J, with 19 bases between. CDR3 length equals 17 residues. The chain's CDR3 is CSAREGVLGPRTDTQYF. The CDR3 region has the DNA TGCAGTGCTAGAGAGGGGGTACTAGGCCCTCGGACAGATACGCAGTATTTT.

This clonotype was detected a few times. The rearrangement links TRBV20-1 to TRBJ2-1, with 8 bases aligning to TRBD1. Germline V gene lookup returns CDR1 DFQATT and CDR2 SNEGSKA (reference sequence). CDR3 length equals 11 residues. Trimming removed 6 bases from V and 10 bases from J; junction bases left unmatched: 5. CDR3 DNA: TGCAGTGCGAATACAGGGGGGGAGCAGTTCTTC. It codes for CSANTGGEQFF.

This clonotype was seen only a few times. The chain links TRBV10-3 to TRBJ2-5; D is undetermined. The CDR3 runs 14 residues. CDR1 and CDR2 (germline): ENHRY, SYGVKD. V was cut by 2 bases and J by 5 bases, with 12 bases left in between. The CDR3 nucleotides read TGTGCCATCAGTGAGACCCAGGTGACGGAGACCCAGTACTTC. Protein product: CAISETQVTETQYF.

V is TRBV20-1 and J is TRBJ2-7; no definite D call. V was trimmed by 3 bases and J by 0 bases, leaving 9 bases between them. The CDR3 spans 13 residues. From germline, CDR1 is DFQATT and CDR2 SNEGSKA (reference sequence). This chain's CDR3 is CSASKSSSYEQYF. The CDR3 DNA reads as TGCAGTGCTAGTAAGTCCAGCTCCTACGAGCAGTACTTC.

This CDR3 is CASSHPRAGVGETQYF. The CDR3 DNA reads as TGTGCCAGCAGTCACCCGAGGGCGGGAGTTGGAGAGACCCAGTACTTC. The chain is built from TRBV28 and TRBJ2-5; 7 bases agree with TRBD2. Germline-derived CDR1 and CDR2 are MDHEN and SYDVKM. V gave up 5 bases and J gave up 4 bases; unmatched junction bases: 13. The CDR3 loop spans 16 amino acids.

This chain uses TRBV9 with TRBJ2-1, with TRBD2 matching 13 bases. The CDR3 contains 16 residues. The germline V gene encodes CDR1 SGDLS and CDR2 YYNGEE. Trimming at V came to 3 bases and at J to 4 bases, leaving 4 bases not matched to a gene. Here the CDR3 reads CASSAPTSGGYNEQFF. CDR3 coding DNA: TGTGCCAGCAGCGCCCCGACTAGCGGGGGGTACAATGAGCAGTTCTTC. The full variable domain, completed using reference TRBV9 and TRBJ2-1, is DSGVTQTPKHLITATGQRVTLRCSPRSGDLSVYWYQQSLDQGLQFLIQYYNGEERAKGNILERFSAQQFPDLHSELNLSSLELGDSALYFCASSAPTSGGYNEQFFGPGTRLTVL.

This clonotype showed up just a few times. A read error may account for a junction end that differs from germline. The chain uses TRBV20-1 and TRBJ2-5; 8 positions agree with TRBD1. Germline CDR1 is DFQATT and CDR2 is SNEGSKA (reference sequence). The CDR3 sequence is 13 residues long. This CDR3 is CSARDRGSGEQYF. The CDR3 region has the DNA TGCAGTGCTCGAGACAGGGGCTCTGGGGAGCAGTACTTC.

The chain couples TRBV28 to TRBJ2-3; D may be TRBD1 (5 bases). The CDR3 has 16 residues. The V gene's germline CDR1 is MDHEN and CDR2 SYDVKM. V lost 5 bases, J lost 2 bases, and 17 bases lay in between. CDR3 in DNA: TGTGCCAGCAGTCCTCCTGACAGTCTTTACACAGATACGCAGTATTTT. Protein: CASSPPDSLYTDTQYF.

The CDR3 nucleotides read TGTGCCAGCAGCCTGTGGGGGACTCAACGTAACTACGAGCAGTACTTC. As protein: CASSLWGTQRNYEQYF. The rearrangement joins TRBV14 to TRBJ2-4; possible D gene TRBD2, 6 bases. The J call may be in error: the DNA end matches TRBJ2-7 better. The CDR3 has 16 residues. Germline V gives CDR1 SGHDN, CDR2 FVKESK.

The chain recombines TRBV2 with TRBJ2-2, with 10 bases lining up with TRBD2. V lost 10 bases to trimming and J lost 7 bases; unmatched junction nucleotides: 6. The CDR3 runs to 13 residues. The germline V gene has CDR1 SNHLY and CDR2 FYNNEI. CDR3 nucleotides: TGTGCCACTCCGGGACTAGCGATCGGGGAGCTGTTTTTT. This gives the protein CATPGLAIGELFF.

This chain connects TRBV4-3 to TRBJ1-1, with 10 bases lining up with TRBD1. The CDR3 has 15 residues. Trimming removed 3 bases from V and 3 bases from J; junction bases left unmatched: 4. CDR1 and CDR2 from the germline V gene are LGHNA and YSLEER. CDR3 residues: CASSQDGQGDTEAFF. In nucleotides, the CDR3 is TGCGCCAGCAGCCAGGACGGACAGGGGGACACTGAAGCTTTCTTT.

This chain joins TRBV6-1 and TRBJ2-5; perhaps TRBD1 as D (5 bases). Deletions cut 4 bases from V and 1 base from J, with 16 bases between. The CDR3 is made up of 16 amino acids. Germline-derived CDR1 and CDR2 are MNHNS and SASEGT. The CDR3 here is CASSALTGSLQETQYF. In DNA, the CDR3 is TGTGCCAGCAGTGCTCTAACAGGTTCCCTCCAAGAGACCCAGTACTTC.

This clonotype came up many times. The V and J genes are TRBV29-1 and TRBJ2-5; 14 nucleotides line up with TRBD2. Looked up from germline, CDR1 is SQVTM and CDR2 is ANQGSEA. CDR3 length: 13 residues. CDR3 residues: CGSGTSGGETQYF. CDR3 in DNA: TGCGGATCTGGGACTAGCGGGGGCGAGACCCAGTACTTC.

This chain connects TRBV3-1 to TRBJ2-7; the D call may be TRBD1 or TRBD2 (5 bases each). The J call is in doubt because the DNA end fits TRBJ2-5 better. This CDR3 is built from 15 residues. Germline CDR1 is LGHDT and CDR2 is YNNKEL (reference sequence). The CDR3 here is CASSQEMWDGETQYF. CDR3 nucleotides: TGTGCCAGCAGCCAAGAAATGTGGGACGGGGAGACCCAGTACTTC.

Of note for this clonotype: The junction and the germline gene differ at one end; a read error may be behind it. This rearrangement joins TRBV12-3 or TRBV12-4 to TRBJ1-5; 7 bases map to TRBD1. CDR3 length equals 14 residues. The CDR3 DNA reads TGTGCCAGCAGGCAAGACAGGGACAATCAGCTCCAGCATTTT. This codes for CASRQDRDNQLQHF.

V and J are TRBV20-1 and TRBJ2-7, with 9 bases lining up with TRBD2. This CDR3 has 16 amino acids. CDR1 and CDR2 (germline): DFQATT, SNEGSKA (reference sequence). The V and J ends lost 0 bases and 4 bases, in that order; junction bases with no gene match: 10. The CDR3 reads CSARDQVAGGPYEQYF. CDR3 sequence (DNA): TGCAGTGCTAGAGATCAGGTTGCGGGGGGGCCTTACGAGCAGTACTTC.

This clonotype appeared many times. The chain uses TRBV12-3 or TRBV12-4 and TRBJ2-5; 8 nucleotides line up with TRBD1. With 7 bases clipped from V and 3 bases from J, the junction kept 4 bases outside the gene matches. The CDR3 extends over 13 amino acids. This chain's CDR3 is CASIPDREETQYF. DNA of the CDR3: TGTGCCAGCATTCCGGACAGGGAAGAGACCCAGTACTTC.

The chain uses TRBV12-5 and TRBJ1-2; D remains ambiguous. Germline V CDR1 and CDR2: LGHNT, FRNRAP. CDR3 length: 18 residues. Trimming took 0 bases from V and 1 from J, leaving 18 bases between them. CDR3 amino acids: CASGLVDRSSMVNYGYTF. Written as DNA, the CDR3 is TGTGCTAGTGGTTTGGTAGACCGAAGTAGTATGGTTAACTATGGCTACACCTTC.

This chain links TRBV20-1 with TRBJ1-6; D is perhaps TRBD1 (6 bases). Germline V gives CDR1 DFQATT, CDR2 SNEGSKA (reference sequence). With 3 bases removed from V and 8 bases from J, the gap between germline ends came to 23 bases. This CDR3 has 17 residues. This CDR3 is CSASRDTVGHNDSPLHF. For the CDR3, the DNA is TGCAGTGCTAGCCGGGACACTGTAGGCCATAATGATTCACCCCTCCACTTT.

Only one count was recorded for this clonotype. The V gene is TRBV29-1, the J gene TRBJ2-5; D gene unclear. Germline loops: CDR1 SQVTM, CDR2 ANQGSEA. This CDR3 is 11 amino acids long. V was cut by 6 bases and J by 11 bases, with 16 bases left in between. CDR3 nucleotide sequence: TGCAGCGTCGAACTGGGTAATCGGCAGTACTTC. Protein: CSVELGNRQYF.

In DNA, the CDR3 is TGTGCCAGCAGCTTTCAGGGGTATTCCTACAATGAGCAGTTCTTC. Its translation is CASSFQGYSYNEQFF. This chain joins TRBV11-1 and TRBJ2-1, with D possibly matching TRBD1 (6 bases). The CDR3 extends over 15 amino acids. Trimming removed 3 bases at V and 1 base at J, with 10 bases between. The germline CDR1 and CDR2 sequences are SGHAT and FQDESV (reference sequence).

In regard to this clonotype: No conserved phenylalanine or tryptophan is present at the end of the CDR3, so a read error is the likely explanation. The genes are TRBV7-9 and TRBJ2-1, with D maybe TRBD1 (6 bases). There are 15 residues in the CDR3. Trimming cost V 5 bases and J 3 bases, with 14 bases left between them. The germline V gene encodes CDR1 SEHNR and CDR2 FQNEAQ (reference sequence). CDR3 in amino acids: CASSPQGILYNEQFL. As DNA, the CDR3 is TGTGCCAGCAGCCCCCAGGGGATACTCTACAATGAGCAGTTCTTA.

There are a few counts of this clonotype. The CDR3 DNA reads as TGTGCCAGCATGACCGAATGGCCCTACGAGCAGTACTTC. This translates into CASMTEWPYEQYF. V usage is TRBV27 and J usage is TRBJ2-7; D call uncertain. Germline V gives CDR1 MNHEY, CDR2 SMNVEV (reference sequence). Trimming removed 7 bases at V and 2 bases at J, with 12 bases between. The CDR3 runs to 13 residues.

This clonotype was picked up a small number of times. V usage is TRBV4-2 and J usage is TRBJ2-3; 9 nucleotides line up with TRBD2. Losses at the gene ends were 3 bases for V and 4 bases for J; bases not matched to a gene: 8. CDR3 length: 16 residues. Looked up from germline, CDR1 is LGHNA and CDR2 is YNFKEQ. The CDR3 DNA follows: TGTGCCAGCAGCCATTCTACAGCGGGGGGTCCAGATACGCAGTATTTT. Its protein is CASSHSTAGGPDTQYF.

The chain recombines TRBV5-1 with TRBJ2-6; D tentatively fits TRBD1 or TRBD2 (5 bases each). The CDR3 length is 17 residues. From germline, CDR1 is SGHRS and CDR2 YFSETQ. The V end lost 3 bases, the J end lost 2 bases, and 15 bases lay between the germline ends. CDR3 loop: CASSSSQRGAGANVLTF. CDR3 bases: TGCGCCAGCAGCTCTTCCCAGAGGGGAGCTGGGGCCAACGTCCTGACTTTC.